Listed below are T cell receptor beta chains from one sample, sequenced in a study of T cell changes during pregnancy in multiple sclerosis. This table comes from immunoSEQ multiplex PCR, and its TCRdb copy is limited to in-frame clones, with some not included. The sample carries roughly 35,000 clones, over 80% recorded once. The sequencing sample was made of PBMCs (not recorded whether the cells were cultured). The source of these receptors is a female donor with multiple sclerosis, enrolled in a pregnancy study. Each CDR3 is given with its conserved first and last residue. The D gene is left open where the match is weak. Only some rows state a clone size, as once, few, many or a class for expanded clones.

clone size	D gene	V gene	J gene	CDR3 DNA	CDR3 protein
NA	NA	TRBV10-3	TRBJ1-2	TGTGCCATCAGTGAGCGGACCGCAGATGGCTACACCTTC	CAISERTADGYTF
NA	NA	TRBV7-2	TRBJ2-7	TGTGCCAGCAGCTTAGTTGGACAGCTTAACTACGAGCAGTACTTC	CASSLVGQLNYEQYF
NA	TRBD1	TRBV5-5	TRBJ2-1	TGTGCCAGTGCGGAGCCATTGACAGGGGCCCCCGAGCAGTTCTTC	CASAEPLTGAPEQFF
NA	NA	TRBV7-9	TRBJ1-2	TGTGCCAGCAGCTTAGTGGGGGTGAACTATGGCTACACCTTC	CASSLVGVNYGYTF
NA	NA	TRBV6-6	TRBJ2-1	TGTGCCAGCAGTCCGGAAGGGGGTAATGAGCAGTTCTTC	CASSPEGGNEQFF
once	TRBD1	TRBV18	TRBJ2-7	TGTGCCAGCTCGGACAGGGGCTACGAGCAGTACTTC	CASSDRGYEQYF
NA	NA	TRBV5-5	TRBJ1-4	TGTGCCAGCAGCTTGGTTGCAACTAATGAAAAACTGTTTTTT	CASSLVATNEKLFF
NA	TRBD1	TRBV9	TRBJ2-2	TGTGCCAGCAGCGTAGGGGACAGGGTTTTCACCGGGGAGCTGTTTTTT	CASSVGDRVFTGELFF
NA	TRBD1	TRBV13	TRBJ2-7	TGTGCCAGCAGCTTGGCCAGCAGGGGGCAATACGAGCAGTACTTC	CASSLASRGQYEQYF
once	NA	TRBV28	TRBJ1-1	TGTGCCAGCAGTTTACCCGGATGGGGGGCTTTCTTT	CASSLPGWGAFF
NA	TRBD1	TRBV18	TRBJ2-5	TGTGCCAGCTCACTCCGGGACAGACAAGAGACCCAGTACTTC	CASSLRDRQETQYF
NA	NA	TRBV4-3	TRBJ2-7	TGCGCCAGCAGCCGAAGGCACTACGAGCAGTACTTC	CASSRRHYEQYF
NA	NA	TRBV19	TRBJ1-5	TGTGCCAGTAGTATTCGACAGGACTCTCAGCCCCAGCATTTT	CASSIRQDSQPQHF
NA	NA	TRBV4-1	TRBJ2-1	TGCGCCAGCAGCCAGACGCCCGAGACCTACAATGAGCAGTTCTTC	CASSQTPETYNEQFF
NA	NA	TRBV10-3	TRBJ2-5	TGTGCCATCAGTGAGTCTGGTAGCGGGACAGTTGACGAGACCCAGTACTTC	CAISESGSGTVDETQYF
NA	TRBD2	TRBV10-1	TRBJ2-1	TGCGCCAGCAGGGGCTTCGGGCGGGAGAAGCAGTTCTTC	CASRGFGREKQFF
NA	NA	TRBV27	TRBJ1-2	TGTGCCAGCAGCACAGATCGTCGTGGCTACACCTTC	CASSTDRRGYTF
NA	NA	TRBV21-1	TRBJ1-3	TGTGCCAGCAGCACGGCTGGGGGAGGTCGACTCACCATATATTTT	CASSTAGGGRLTIYF
NA	TRBD1	TRBV6-1	TRBJ1-1	TGTGCCAGCAGTGAGGACAGGGGGCGGACTCAAGCTTTCTTT	CASSEDRGRTQAFF
NA	TRBD1	TRBV28	TRBJ2-3	TGTGCCAGCAGTCCCGGGGGACAGGCCCACAAGCCTACGCAGTATTTT	CASSPGGQAHKPTQYF
NA	NA	TRBV2	TRBJ1-1	TGTGCCAGCAGGGTCGAGAGGGCCACTGAAGCTTTCTTT	CASRVERATEAFF
NA	NA	TRBV6-1	TRBJ2-7	TGTGCCAGCACTCTCCTGGGGGGTCCGACCTACGAGCAGTACTTC	CASTLLGGPTYEQYF
NA	TRBD1	TRBV2	TRBJ2-7	TGTGCCAGCAGCTTAGGGGACAGTCCCTACGAGCAGTACTTC	CASSLGDSPYEQYF
NA	NA	TRBV9	TRBJ1-2	TGTGCCAGCAGCGTAGCGGCAGACTATGGCTACACCTTC	CASSVAADYGYTF
NA	NA	TRBV6-5	TRBJ1-1	TGTGCCAGCAGCCGATTCAACACTGAAGCTTTCTTT	CASSRFNTEAFF
NA	TRBD1	TRBV7-2	TRBJ1-2	TGTGCCAGCAGCTTAGGGCAGGGGGCCTTCTATGGCTACACCTTC	CASSLGQGAFYGYTF
NA	NA	TRBV6-1	TRBJ2-3	TGTGCCAGCAGTGAATACCCGGGCGCGGGCACAGATACGCAGTATTTT	CASSEYPGAGTDTQYF